Following are 28 T cell receptor beta chains from one sample sequenced in a study of blood T cell repertoires in COVID-19. Only in-frame clones appear in the TCRdb table, and some are missing; sequencing was by immunoSEQ multiplex PCR. The sample shows 120,000 or so clones, approximately 82% of them seen only once. Sequences were obtained from peripheral blood. The receptors shown here come from an elderly man with active or convalescent COVID-19.

The chain recombines TRBV19 with TRBJ1-2, with 8 bases aligning to TRBD1. CDR1 LNHDA and CDR2 SQIVND come from the germline V gene (reference sequence). V dropped 6 bases and J dropped 4; count of bases not matched to a gene: 13. The CDR3 sequence is 16 residues long. In nucleotides, the CDR3 is TGTGCCAGTAGCACAAAGATCGGGACAGGAATCTATGGCTACACCTTC. This gives the protein CASSTKIGTGIYGYTF.

V usage is TRBV2 and J usage is TRBJ1-1, with D maybe TRBD1 (5 bases). In germline, CDR1 is SNHLY, CDR2 FYNNEI. This CDR3 has 13 residues. V lost 4 bases and J lost 1, with 7 bases in between. CDR3: CASSGQPNTEAFF. As DNA, the CDR3 is TGTGCCAGCAGTGGACAGCCGAACACTGAAGCTTTCTTT.

The CDR3 sequence: CASSLYSAAGAKNIQYF. CDR3 in DNA: TGTGCCAGCAGCTTGTATTCCGCAGCGGGGGCCAAAAACATTCAGTACTTC. This sequence joins TRBV5-4 and TRBJ2-4; 7 nucleotides agree with TRBD2. The CDR3 length is 17 residues. V was pared by 1 base and J by 1 base, with 8 bases of the junction left unmatched. Germline values: CDR1 SGHNT, CDR2 YYREEE (reference sequence).

Concerning this clone: The same CDR3 can be traced to other DNA sequences in this sample. The chain is built from TRBV7-3 and TRBJ2-3, with TRBD1 identical over 7 bases. Germline lookup yields CDR1 SGHTA and CDR2 FQGTGA. The J segment lost 3 bases and the V segment lost 0 bases, leaving 3 bases of the junction unmatched. This CDR3 has 15 amino acids. The CDR3 protein is CASSLTGGRTDTQYF. The CDR3 nucleotides are TGTGCCAGCAGCTTAACAGGGGGCAGGACAGATACGCAGTATTTT.

V usage is TRBV19 and J usage is TRBJ1-2; TRBD1 matches at 7 bases. Germline CDR1 and CDR2: LNHDA and SQIVND (reference sequence). The CDR3 extends over 14 amino acids. Germline trimming cut 6 bases from V and 5 bases from J; bases unmatched to any gene: 9. The CDR3 sequence is CASRPPGQKYGYTF. The DNA of the CDR3 is TGTGCCAGTAGACCGCCGGGACAGAAATATGGCTACACCTTC.

The rearrangement uses TRBV5-1 and TRBJ2-5, with a tentative D call TRBD1 (6 bases). The CDR3 contains 14 residues. V gave up 4 bases and J gave up 1 base, with 11 bases separating them. CDR1 and CDR2 (germline): SGHRS, YFSETQ. Written as DNA, the CDR3 is TGCGCCAGCAGCGCACAGGGTCCCCAAGAGACCCAGTACTTC. Translated: CASSAQGPQETQYF.

The rearrangement joins TRBV3-1 (or the pseudogene TRBV3-2) to TRBJ1-1; TRBD1 is a possible D gene (5 bases). The CDR3 covers 15 residues. Per the germline V gene, CDR1 is LGHDT and CDR2 is YNNKEL (reference sequence). V lost 1 base to trimming and J lost 3 bases, with 12 bases between them. The CDR3 DNA sequence: TGTGCCAGCAGCCAAGGGTGGGGGGGTGACACTGAAGCTTTCTTT. It specifies CASSQGWGGDTEAFF.

A word on this clone: This sample also contains other DNA sequences that code for the same CDR3. The CDR3 nucleotides read TGTGCCAGCAGCTTCGGGGGGAACACTGAAGCTTTCTTT. Translated: CASSFGGNTEAFF. V and J are TRBV7-9 and TRBJ1-1; TRBD1 is a possible D gene (5 bases). This CDR3 is built from 13 residues. V was cut by 3 bases and J by 1 base, with 6 bases left in between. Germline lookup yields CDR1 SEHNR and CDR2 FQNEAQ (reference sequence).

This clone was detected once. This rearrangement joins TRBV2 to TRBJ2-1, with 8 bases identical to TRBD2. This CDR3 has 15 amino acids. V lost 0 bases and J lost 8; bases outside the gene matches: 6. Germline-derived CDR1 and CDR2 are SNHLY and FYNNEI. The CDR3 coding sequence is TGTGCCAGCAGTGAAGCTAGCGGGGTTTTCGATGAGCAGTTCTTC. Translated, it gives CASSEASGVFDEQFF. The whole variable domain, filled in from reference TRBV2 and TRBJ2-1, reads EPEVTQTPSHQVTQMGQEVILRCVPISNHLYFYWYRQILGQKVEFLVSFYNNEISEKSEIFDDQFSVERPDGSNFTLKIRSTKLEDSAMYFCASSEASGVFDEQFFGPGTRLTVL.

The J gene is TRBJ2-6, the V gene TRBV5-4; a weak D match, TRBD2 (6 bases). The V gene's germline CDR1 is SGHNT and CDR2 YYREEE (reference sequence). The CDR3 spans 15 residues. The V end lost 3 bases, the J end lost 17 bases, and 24 bases lay between the germline ends. The CDR3 sequence is CASSSTPNSGRFMTF. The CDR3 DNA is TGTGCCAGCAGCTCCACGCCCAACAGCGGGCGATTCATGACTTTC. Combining the CDR3 with reference TRBV5-4 and TRBJ2-6 gives the whole variable domain ETGVTQSPTHLIKTRGQQVTLRCSSQSGHNTVSWYQQALGQGPQFIFQYYREEENGRGNFPPRFSGLQFPNYSSELNVNALELDDSALYLCASSSTPNSGRFMTFGAGSRLTVL.

The chain combines TRBV7-8 with TRBJ1-3; tentatively, D is TRBD1 (5 bases). Germline V CDR1 and CDR2: SGHVS, FQNEAQ. The CDR3 covers 17 residues. Between the trimmed V and J ends, which lost 4 bases and 3 bases, there was a span of 19 bases. The CDR3 sequence is CASSWDLGDRGGNTIYF. Here the CDR3 DNA reads TGTGCCAGCAGCTGGGACTTGGGGGACCGGGGTGGAAACACCATATATTTT.

This chain links TRBV7-8 with TRBJ2-2; 9 nucleotides align to TRBD1. V was clipped by 5 bases and J by 4 bases; unmatched bases: 8. The CDR3 sequence is 16 residues long. CDR1 and CDR2 (germline): SGHVS, FQNEAQ. CDR3 sequence (DNA): TGTGCCAGCAGCCTGATGACAGGGGGAAGCACCGGGGAGCTGTTTTTT. It codes for CASSLMTGGSTGELFF.

J is TRBJ2-3 and V is TRBV12-3 or TRBV12-4; no reliable D call. V lost 2 bases and J 2 bases, leaving 5 bases between the germline ends. The CDR3 has 13 amino acids. This chain's CDR3 is CASSLPFTDTQYF. The DNA of the CDR3 is TGTGCCAGCAGTTTACCGTTCACAGATACGCAGTATTTT.

This chain links TRBV19 with TRBJ1-2; TRBD1 matches at 10 bases. Trimming at V came to 6 bases and at J to 4 bases, leaving 2 bases not matched to a gene. CDR1 and CDR2 (germline): LNHDA, SQIVND (reference sequence). The CDR3 sequence is 13 residues long. CDR3 bases: TGTGCCAGTAGGGACAGGGGGGCCTATGGCTACACCTTC. Protein: CASRDRGAYGYTF.

J is TRBJ1-2 and V is TRBV11-2; a possible D gene is TRBD1 (5 bases). Between the trimmed V and J ends, which lost 4 bases and 4 bases, there was a span of 10 bases. Germline V gene data show CDR1 as SGHAT and CDR2 as FQNNGV. The CDR3 spans 13 residues. The CDR3 loop reads CASSSGGLYGYTF. In DNA form, the CDR3 reads TGTGCCAGCAGCTCCGGGGGTCTCTATGGCTACACCTTC.

This rearrangement joins TRBV6-5 to TRBJ2-2; possibly TRBD2 for D (5 bases). The CDR3 is made up of 14 amino acids. Trimming took 0 bases from V and 8 from J, leaving 10 bases between them. Germline CDR1 is MNHEY and CDR2 is SVGAGI. DNA of the CDR3: TGTGCCAGCAGTTACTCGAAGGGCGGGGGGGAGCTGTTTTTT. This sequence encodes CASSYSKGGGELFF.

V is TRBV5-6 and J is TRBJ1-1; tentative D call: TRBD1 (5 bases). Germline-derived CDR1 and CDR2 are SGHDT and YYEEEE. V was clipped by 2 bases and J by 1 base, with 12 bases between them. This CDR3 spans 15 amino acids. The CDR3 loop is CASSLGMQGNTEAFF. CDR3 nucleotides: TGTGCCAGCAGCTTAGGTATGCAGGGGAACACTGAAGCTTTCTTT.

CDR3 coding DNA: TGTGCCAGCAGCGCGGTACGTGGCACCGGGGAGCTGTTTTTT. This codes for CASSAVRGTGELFF. The gene calls are TRBV3-1 (or the pseudogene TRBV3-2) and TRBJ2-2, with D hard to call. The germline V and J ends were trimmed by 5 bases and 4 bases, with 11 bases remaining between them. Germline loops: CDR1 LGHDT, CDR2 YNNKEL (reference sequence). The CDR3 has 14 amino acids.

V gene TRBV20-1 combines with J gene TRBJ2-7; possibly TRBD2 for D (6 bases). The CDR3 loop spans 12 amino acids. Germline CDR1 DFQATT, CDR2 SNEGSKA (reference sequence). Deletions cut 3 bases from V and 3 bases from J, with 9 bases between. This CDR3 is CSASLGGYEQYF. Here the CDR3 DNA reads TGCAGTGCTAGTCTGGGGGGCTACGAGCAGTACTTC.

The chain has TRBV5-1 and TRBJ2-2; D may be TRBD2 (6 bases). The V end was cut by 0 bases, the J end by 7 bases, with 10 bases between. Germline CDR1 SGHRS, CDR2 YFSETQ. The CDR3 runs to 14 residues. The CDR3 is CASSLGLGVGELFF. CDR3 coding DNA: TGCGCCAGCAGCTTGGGACTAGGGGTCGGGGAGCTGTTTTTT.

The rearrangement links TRBV12-3 or TRBV12-4 to TRBJ1-2, with 7 positions matching TRBD1. The CDR3 is made up of 13 amino acids. With 7 bases clipped from V and 6 bases from J, the junction kept 8 bases outside the gene matches. The CDR3 protein is CASTRVGGDGYTF. As DNA, the CDR3 is TGTGCCAGCACCCGGGTAGGGGGCGATGGCTACACCTTC.

This rearrangement joins TRBV10-3 to TRBJ1-2; TRBD1 matches at 8 bases. CDR1 and CDR2 (germline): ENHRY, SYGVKD. Unmatched junction bases numbered 6, after V lost 5 bases and J lost 7 bases. The CDR3 length is 13 residues. DNA of the CDR3: TGTGCCATCAGTAAGACAGGGGAGAGTGGCTACACCTTC. This gives the protein CAISKTGESGYTF.

The chain recombines TRBV24-1 with TRBJ1-3, with 9 bases identical to TRBD1. J lost 0 bases, V lost 4 bases, and 18 bases had no gene match. The CDR3 has 21 amino acids. Germline CDR1 is KGHDR and CDR2 is SFDVKD. The CDR3 DNA reads as TGTGCCACCAGTGACCTCCTAGGACAGGGGCTCCTTCCTTCCTCTGGAAACACCATATATTTT. Amino acid sequence: CATSDLLGQGLLPSSGNTIYF.

This chain connects TRBV5-1 to TRBJ2-2, with D tentatively TRBD1 (5 bases). Germline CDR1 SGHRS, CDR2 YFSETQ. Trimming shortened V by 5 bases and J by 4 bases, and 12 bases separated the two germline ends. The CDR3 has 14 residues. CDR3 sequence reads: CASRRGTSTGELFF. The DNA for the CDR3 is TGCGCCAGCAGAAGGGGAACCTCCACCGGGGAGCTGTTTTTT.

By sample share, this clone is medium-sized. This chain links TRBV4-3 with TRBJ2-7; 7 bases fit TRBD2. V lost 4 bases to trimming and J lost 0 bases; unmatched junction nucleotides: 6. This CDR3 has 15 residues. Germline CDR1 and CDR2: LGHNA and YSLEER. This CDR3 is CASSLLADGSYEQYF. The DNA for the CDR3 is TGCGCCAGCAGCCTGCTAGCGGACGGCTCCTACGAGCAGTACTTC.

J is TRBJ1-1 and V is TRBV6-5; D perhaps matches TRBD1 (5 bases). The CDR3 runs 12 residues. The V gene's germline CDR1 is MNHEY and CDR2 SVGAGI. Trimming left V 4 bases short and J 7 bases short, with 10 bases between. As DNA, the CDR3 is TGTGCCAGCAGTTCCACGGGGGGTGAAGCTTTCTTT. Translated, it gives CASSSTGGEAFF.

The chain combines TRBV27 with TRBJ1-6; 8 bases are shared with TRBD1. V was clipped by 7 bases and J by 5 bases; unmatched bases: 10. The CDR3 extends over 16 amino acids. Germline CDR1 MNHEY, CDR2 SMNVEV (reference sequence). The CDR3 region has the DNA TGTGCCAGCAACTATTTGGACAGGGCCCATAATTCACCCCTCCACTTT. Encoded protein: CASNYLDRAHNSPLHF.

As to this clone: Its ends do not fully match the called genes, so a read error is possible. The chain links TRBV19 to TRBJ1-4; unclear D gene. The germline V gene has CDR1 LNHDA and CDR2 SQIVND (reference sequence). The CDR3 covers 14 residues. CDR3: CASSSHSRDETLFF. The CDR3 DNA is TGTGCCAGTAGTTCGCACAGCCGAGATGAAACACTGTTTTTT.